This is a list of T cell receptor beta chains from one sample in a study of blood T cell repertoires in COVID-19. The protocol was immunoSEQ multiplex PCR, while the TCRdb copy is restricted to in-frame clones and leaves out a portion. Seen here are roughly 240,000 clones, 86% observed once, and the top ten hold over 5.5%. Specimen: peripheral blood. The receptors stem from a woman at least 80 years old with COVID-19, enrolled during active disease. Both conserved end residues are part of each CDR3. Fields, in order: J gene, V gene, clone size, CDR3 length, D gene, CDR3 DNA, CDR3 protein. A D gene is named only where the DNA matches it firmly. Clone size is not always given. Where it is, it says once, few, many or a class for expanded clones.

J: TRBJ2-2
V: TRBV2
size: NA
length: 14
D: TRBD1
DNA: TGTGCCAGCAGGGGGACAGGGCAGACCGGGGAGCCGTTTTTT
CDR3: CASRGTGQTGEPFF

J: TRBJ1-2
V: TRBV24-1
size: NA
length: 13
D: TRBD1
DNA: TGTGCCACGGGACAGTCAGGCGACTATGGCTACACCTTC
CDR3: CATGQSGDYGYTF

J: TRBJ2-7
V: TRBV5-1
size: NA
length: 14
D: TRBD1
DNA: TGCGCCAGCAGCTTGGCAGGGACAGGCTCCGAGCAGTACTTC
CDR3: CASSLAGTGSEQYF

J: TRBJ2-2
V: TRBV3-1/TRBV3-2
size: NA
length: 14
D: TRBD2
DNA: TGTGCCAGCAAAACTAGCGGGTTCTCCGGGGAGCTGTTTTTT
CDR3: CASKTSGFSGELFF

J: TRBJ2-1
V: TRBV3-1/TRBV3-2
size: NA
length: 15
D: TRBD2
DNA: TGTGCCAGCAGCCAAGTGGGGACTAGCAACAATGAGCAGTTCTTC
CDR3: CASSQVGTSNNEQFF

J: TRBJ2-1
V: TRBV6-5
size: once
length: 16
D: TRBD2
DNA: TGTGCCAGCAGTTATTCGGGGACTAGCGTGAACAATGAGCAGTTCTTC
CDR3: CASSYSGTSVNNEQFF

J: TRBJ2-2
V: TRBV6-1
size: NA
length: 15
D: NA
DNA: TGTGCCAGCAGTGAAGCCTCTAGCCCGACCGGGGAGCTGTTTTTT
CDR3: CASSEASSPTGELFF

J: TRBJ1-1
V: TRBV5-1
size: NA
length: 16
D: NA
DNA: TGCGCCAGCAGCTCTAAGTCGGGGGACCTGAACACTGAAGCTTTCTTT
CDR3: CASSSKSGDLNTEAFF

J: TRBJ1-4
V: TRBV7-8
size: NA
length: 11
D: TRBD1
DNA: TGTGCCAGCAGCTCGGACAGGGGTCGTTGTTTT
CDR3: CASSSDRGRCF

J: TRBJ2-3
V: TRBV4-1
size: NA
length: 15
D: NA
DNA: TGCGCCAGCAGCCAAGAATCCAGTTCCGCAGATACGCAGTATTTT
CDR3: CASSQESSSADTQYF

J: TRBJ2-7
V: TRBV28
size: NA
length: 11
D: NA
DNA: TGTGCCAGCACTTCTTCCTACGAGCAGTACTTC
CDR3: CASTSSYEQYF

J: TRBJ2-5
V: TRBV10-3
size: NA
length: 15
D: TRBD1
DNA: TGTGCCATCAGTTCAAGGACAGGGAGCCAAGAGACCCAGTACTTC
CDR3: CAISSRTGSQETQYF

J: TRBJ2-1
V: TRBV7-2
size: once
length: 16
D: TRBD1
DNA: TGTGCCAGCAGCTACACAGGGACAGGGGCCGCCCATGAGCAGTTCTTC
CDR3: CASSYTGTGAAHEQFF

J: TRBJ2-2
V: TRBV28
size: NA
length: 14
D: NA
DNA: TGTGCCAGCAGTTTCACAGGGTACACCGGGGAGCTGTTTTTT
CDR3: CASSFTGYTGELFF

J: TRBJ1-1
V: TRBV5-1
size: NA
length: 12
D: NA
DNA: TGCGCCAGCAGCACTAACAGGGCTCCAGCTTTCTTT
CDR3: CASSTNRAPAFF

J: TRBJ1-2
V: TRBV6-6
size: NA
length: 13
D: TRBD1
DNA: TGTGCCAGCAGGACAGGGGAAGTCCATGGCTACACCTTC
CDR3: CASRTGEVHGYTF

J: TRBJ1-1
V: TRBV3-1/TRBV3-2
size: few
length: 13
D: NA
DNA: TGTGCCAGCAGCCCACAGGGGAACACTGAAGCTTTCTTT
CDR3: CASSPQGNTEAFF

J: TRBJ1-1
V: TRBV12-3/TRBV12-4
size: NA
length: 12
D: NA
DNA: TGTGCCAGCAGTTTGCGGAACACTGAAGCTTTCTTT
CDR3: CASSLRNTEAFF

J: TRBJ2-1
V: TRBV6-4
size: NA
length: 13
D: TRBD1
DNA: TGTGCCAGCAGTGACCAACAGGGGGGTGAGCAGTTCTTC
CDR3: CASSDQQGGEQFF

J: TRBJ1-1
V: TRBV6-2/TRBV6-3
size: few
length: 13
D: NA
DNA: TGTGCCAGCAGCAGGACAGTGAACACTGAAGCTTTCTTT
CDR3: CASSRTVNTEAFF

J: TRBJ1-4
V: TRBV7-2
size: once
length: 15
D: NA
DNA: TGTGCCAGCAGCTTATTTCAGGGGCGGGATGAAAAACTGTTTTTT
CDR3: CASSLFQGRDEKLFF

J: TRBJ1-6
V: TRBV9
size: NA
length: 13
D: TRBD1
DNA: TGTGCCAGCAGCGTGACAGGGAATTCACCCCTCCACTTT
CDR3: CASSVTGNSPLHF

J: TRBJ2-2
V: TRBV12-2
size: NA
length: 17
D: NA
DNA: TGTGCAAGTCGCTTATATAGGGAACAGGAAAACACCGGGGAGCTGTTTTTT
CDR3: CASRLYREQENTGELFF

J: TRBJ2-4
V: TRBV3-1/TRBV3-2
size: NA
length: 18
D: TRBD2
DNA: TGTGCCAGCAGCCATCATGGGACTTCGGGGGGAGCCAAAAACATTCAGTACTTC
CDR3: CASSHHGTSGGAKNIQYF

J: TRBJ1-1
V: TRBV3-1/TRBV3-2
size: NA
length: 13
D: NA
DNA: TGTGCCAGCAGCCAAGATATAGGGGGAGAAGCTTTCTTT
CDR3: CASSQDIGGEAFF

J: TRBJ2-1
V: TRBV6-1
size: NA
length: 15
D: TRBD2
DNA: TGTGCCAGCAGTGAAGATGGGACTAGCCTCCGTGAGCAGTTCTTC
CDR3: CASSEDGTSLREQFF

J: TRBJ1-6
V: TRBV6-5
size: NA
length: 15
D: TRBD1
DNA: TGTGCCACCGGACCAGGGACAGGAACATATTCACCCCTCCACTTT
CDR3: CATGPGTGTYSPLHF

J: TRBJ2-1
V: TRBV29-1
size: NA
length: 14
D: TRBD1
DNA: TGCAGCGTACGAACAGGGGTGGCCTACAATGAGCAGTTCTTC
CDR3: CSVRTGVAYNEQFF

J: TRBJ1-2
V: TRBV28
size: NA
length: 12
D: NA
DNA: TGTGCCAGCGGGAGGGGCTTAGGTGGCTACACCTTC
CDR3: CASGRGLGGYTF

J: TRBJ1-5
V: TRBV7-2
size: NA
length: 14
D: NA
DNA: TGTGCCAGCAGCTCTTCGGGGGGCAATCAGCCCCAGCATTTT
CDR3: CASSSSGGNQPQHF

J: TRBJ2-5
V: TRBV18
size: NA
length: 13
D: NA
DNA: TGTGCCAGCTCTCTCCGGGGGGCGGAGACCCAGTACTTC
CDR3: CASSLRGAETQYF

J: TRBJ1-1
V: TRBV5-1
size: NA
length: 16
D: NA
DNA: TGCGCCAGCAGCTCAAAAAACAGGGTTGGAAACACTGAAGCTTTCTTT
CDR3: CASSSKNRVGNTEAFF

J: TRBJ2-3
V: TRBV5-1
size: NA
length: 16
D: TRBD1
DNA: TGCGCCAGCTACAGGCGGACAGGGGGCCGCACAGATACGCAGTATTTT
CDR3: CASYRRTGGRTDTQYF

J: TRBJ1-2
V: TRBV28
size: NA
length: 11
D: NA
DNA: TGTGCCAGCAGTGGGCTGTATGGCTACACCTTC
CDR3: CASSGLYGYTF

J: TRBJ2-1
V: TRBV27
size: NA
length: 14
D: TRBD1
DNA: TGTGCCAGCAGTTTAGACAGGGCCAGGTTCCCCAAGTTCTTC
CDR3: CASSLDRARFPKFF

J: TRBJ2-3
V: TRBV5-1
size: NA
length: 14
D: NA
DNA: TGCGCCAGCAGCTTCAGGACTAGCACAGATACGCAGTATTTT
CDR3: CASSFRTSTDTQYF

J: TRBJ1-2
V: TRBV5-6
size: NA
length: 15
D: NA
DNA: TGTGCCAGCAGCCGCCGGGGGAGTCCAGCCTATGGCTACACCTTC
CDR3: CASSRRGSPAYGYTF

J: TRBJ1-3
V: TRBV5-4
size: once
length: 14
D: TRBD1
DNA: TGTGCCAGCAGCTTGACAGGGGGCGGAAACACCATATATTTT
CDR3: CASSLTGGGNTIYF

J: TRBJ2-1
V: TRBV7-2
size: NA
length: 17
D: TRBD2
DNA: TGTGCCAGCAGCCCAGGAGGGCGGGGGTCCACCTACAATGAGCAGTTCTTC
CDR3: CASSPGGRGSTYNEQFF

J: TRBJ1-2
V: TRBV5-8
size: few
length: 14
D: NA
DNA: TGTGCCAGCAGCTTGGATGGGGCGGCTTATGGCTACACCTTC
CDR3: CASSLDGAAYGYTF

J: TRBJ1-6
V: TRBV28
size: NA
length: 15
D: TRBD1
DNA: TGTGCCAGCAGTTTGGGACAGGGGACTCATTCACCCCTCCACTTT
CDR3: CASSLGQGTHSPLHF

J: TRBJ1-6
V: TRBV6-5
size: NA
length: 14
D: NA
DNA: TGTGCCAGCAGTCCCCAGGGAGGGATTTCACCCCTCCACTTT
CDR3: CASSPQGGISPLHF

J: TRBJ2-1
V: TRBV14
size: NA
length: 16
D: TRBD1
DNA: TGTGCCAGCAGCCAAGATAAGGGGGCCATTTACAATGAGCAGTTCTTC
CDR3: CASSQDKGAIYNEQFF

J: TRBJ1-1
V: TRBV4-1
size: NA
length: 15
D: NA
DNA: TGCGCCAGCAGCCAAGCGTCCCAGGCTCCCACTGAAGCTTTCTTT
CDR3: CASSQASQAPTEAFF

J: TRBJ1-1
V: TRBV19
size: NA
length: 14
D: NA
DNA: TGTGCCAGTAGTATGCGGGAGGGGGTCACTGAAGCTTTCTTT
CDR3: CASSMREGVTEAFF

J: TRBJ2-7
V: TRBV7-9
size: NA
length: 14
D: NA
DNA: TGTGCCAGCAGCGCCCGGGGGTTGGGCTACGAGCAGTACTTC
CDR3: CASSARGLGYEQYF

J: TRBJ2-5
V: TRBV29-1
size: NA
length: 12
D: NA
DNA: TGCAGCGTTGTACAGGTGGGGGAGACCCAGTACTTC
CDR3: CSVVQVGETQYF

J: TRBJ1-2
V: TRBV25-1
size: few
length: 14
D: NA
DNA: TGTGCCAGCAGTGAACTGAGGCAACCATCCGGCTACACCTTC
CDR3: CASSELRQPSGYTF

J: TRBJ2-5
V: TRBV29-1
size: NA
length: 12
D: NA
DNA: TGCAGCGTTGAAATGTCGTCAGAGACCCAGTACTTC
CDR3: CSVEMSSETQYF

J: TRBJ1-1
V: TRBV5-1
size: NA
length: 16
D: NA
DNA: TGCGCCAGCAGCGGGGGATCGGGAGGTCTGAACACTGAAGCTTTCTTT
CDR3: CASSGGSGGLNTEAFF

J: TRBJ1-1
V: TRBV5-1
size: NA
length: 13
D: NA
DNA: TGCGCCAGCAGCGCCCAGGGTAACACTGAAGCTTTCTTT
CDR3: CASSAQGNTEAFF

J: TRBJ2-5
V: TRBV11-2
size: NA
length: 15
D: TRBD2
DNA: TGTGCCAGCAGCCCGGGGGGTAAGGGCCAAGAGACCCAGTACTTC
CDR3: CASSPGGKGQETQYF

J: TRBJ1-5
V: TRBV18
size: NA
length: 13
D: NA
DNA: TGTGCCAGCTCACCGGACAGTAATCAGCCCCAGCATTTT
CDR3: CASSPDSNQPQHF

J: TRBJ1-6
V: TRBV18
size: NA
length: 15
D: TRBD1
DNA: TGTGCCAGCCGCGATGGGACAGAATATAATTCACCCCTCCACTTT
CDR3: CASRDGTEYNSPLHF

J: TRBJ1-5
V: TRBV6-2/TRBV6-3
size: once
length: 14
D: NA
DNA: TGTGCCAGCAGTTTTGAGGCAGGGAATCAGCCCCAGCATTTT
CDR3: CASSFEAGNQPQHF

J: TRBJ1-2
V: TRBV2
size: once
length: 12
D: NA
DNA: TGTGCCAGCAGACGAGGGCAAGGGGGCTACACCTTC
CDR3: CASRRGQGGYTF

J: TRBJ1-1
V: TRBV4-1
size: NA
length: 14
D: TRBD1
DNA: TGCGCCAGCAGAATTGGGACAGCGAACACTGAAGCTTTCTTT
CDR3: CASRIGTANTEAFF